This T cell receptor (beta chain) originates from a study of long-term antiretroviral therapy in people with HIV. Study-level findings and limits: Diversity measured after ART increased yet remained under transplant donor controls. Repertoires in HIV (unlike those of controls) had narrower CDR3 length ranges.

They ran version v3.0 of the immunoSEQ assay at survey level. Repertoires were generated with immunoSEQ multiplex PCR, while TCRdb's copy carries only in-frame clones and drops some. This sample has 25,000 to 30,000 clones; about 81% occur once, and the top ten carry 14%. The CDR3 is 13 amino acids. Trimming removed 8 bases from V and 1 base from J, with 12 bases in between. Germline CDR1 LNHDA, CDR2 SQIVND (reference sequence). As for this clone: What it recognizes is unknown.

This sequence was found in a man aged 50-60 years with HIV. The sample here was unsorted PBMCs, taken 2.9 years after starting antiretroviral therapy. The J gene is TRBJ2-7, the V gene TRBV19; D is ambiguous. The CDR3 DNA reads as TGTGCCAGTGCTCTGACATCATCCTACGAGCAGTACTTC. As protein: CASALTSSYEQYF.